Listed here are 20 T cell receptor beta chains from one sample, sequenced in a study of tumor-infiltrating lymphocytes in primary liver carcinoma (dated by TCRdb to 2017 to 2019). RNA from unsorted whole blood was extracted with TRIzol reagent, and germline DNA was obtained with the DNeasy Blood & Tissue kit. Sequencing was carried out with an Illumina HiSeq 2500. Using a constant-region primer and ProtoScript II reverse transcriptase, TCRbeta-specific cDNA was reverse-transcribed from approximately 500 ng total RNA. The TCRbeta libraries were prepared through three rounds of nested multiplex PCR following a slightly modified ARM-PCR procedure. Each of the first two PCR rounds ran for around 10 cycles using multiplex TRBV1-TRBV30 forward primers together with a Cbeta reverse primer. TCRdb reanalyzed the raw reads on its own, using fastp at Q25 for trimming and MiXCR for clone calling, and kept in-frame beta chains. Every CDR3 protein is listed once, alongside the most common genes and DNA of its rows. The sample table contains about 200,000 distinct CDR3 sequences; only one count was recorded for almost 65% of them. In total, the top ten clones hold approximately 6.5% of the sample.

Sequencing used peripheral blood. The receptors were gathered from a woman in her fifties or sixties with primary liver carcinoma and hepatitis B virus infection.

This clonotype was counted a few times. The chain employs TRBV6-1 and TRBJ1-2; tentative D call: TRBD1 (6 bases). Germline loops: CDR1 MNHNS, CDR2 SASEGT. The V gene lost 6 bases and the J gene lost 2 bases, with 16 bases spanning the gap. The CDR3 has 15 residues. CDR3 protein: CASSENPGGNYGYTF. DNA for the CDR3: TGTGCCAGCAGCGAAAACCCTGGGGGCAACTATGGCTACACCTTC.

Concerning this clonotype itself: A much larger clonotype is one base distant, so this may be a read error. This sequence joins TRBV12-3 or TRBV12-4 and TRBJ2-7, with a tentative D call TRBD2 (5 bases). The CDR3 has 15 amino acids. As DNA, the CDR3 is TGTGCCAGCGGTTTGTTTGGCGGGCCCTCCTACGAGCAGTACTTC. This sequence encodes CASGLFGGPSYEQYF.

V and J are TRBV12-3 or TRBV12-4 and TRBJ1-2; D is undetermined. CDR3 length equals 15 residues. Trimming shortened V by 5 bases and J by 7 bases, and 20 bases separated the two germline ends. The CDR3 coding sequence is TGTGCCAGCAGTCCGCGGTCGAGCGGAGGGCTTGGCTACACCTTC. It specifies CASSPRSSGGLGYTF.

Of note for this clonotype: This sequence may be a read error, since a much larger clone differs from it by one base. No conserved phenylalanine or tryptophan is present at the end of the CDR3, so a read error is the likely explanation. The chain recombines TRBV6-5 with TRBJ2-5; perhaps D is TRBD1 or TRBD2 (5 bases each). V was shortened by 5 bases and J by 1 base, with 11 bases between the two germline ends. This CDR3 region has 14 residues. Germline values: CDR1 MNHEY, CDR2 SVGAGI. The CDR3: CASSETGAQETQYI. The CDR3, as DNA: TGTGCCAGCAGTGAGACCGGGGCCCAAGAGACCCAGTACATC.

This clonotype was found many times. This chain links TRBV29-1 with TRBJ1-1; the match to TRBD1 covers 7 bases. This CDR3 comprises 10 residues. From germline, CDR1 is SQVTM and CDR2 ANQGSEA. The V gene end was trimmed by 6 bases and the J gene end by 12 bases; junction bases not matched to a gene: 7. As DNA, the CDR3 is TGCAGCGTGACAGGGCCGGGAACTTTCTTT. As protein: CSVTGPGTFF. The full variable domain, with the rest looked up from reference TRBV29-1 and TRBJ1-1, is SAVISQKPSRDICQRGTSLTIQCQVDSQVTMMFWYRQQPGQSLTLIATANQGSEATYESGFVIDKFPISRPNLTFSTLTVSNMSPEDSSIYLCSVTGPGTFFGQGTRLTVV.

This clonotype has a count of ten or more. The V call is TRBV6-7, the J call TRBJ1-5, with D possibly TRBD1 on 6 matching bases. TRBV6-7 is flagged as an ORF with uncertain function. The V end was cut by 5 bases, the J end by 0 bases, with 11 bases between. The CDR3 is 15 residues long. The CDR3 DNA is TGTGCCAGCAGTCCAAGGGGGGATAGCAATCAGCCCCAGCATTTT. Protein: CASSPRGDSNQPQHF.

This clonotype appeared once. CDR3: CASSPRGLAGVGEQFF. For the CDR3, the DNA is TGTGCCAGCAGCCCCCGGGGACTAGCGGGAGTCGGGGAGCAGTTCTTC. The gene calls are TRBV11-1 and TRBJ2-1; 14 nucleotides match TRBD2. The junction had 10 bases not matched to a gene; V was cut back by 5 bases and J by 10 bases. The CDR3 is made up of 16 amino acids. The germline V gene has CDR1 SGHAT and CDR2 FQDESV (reference sequence).

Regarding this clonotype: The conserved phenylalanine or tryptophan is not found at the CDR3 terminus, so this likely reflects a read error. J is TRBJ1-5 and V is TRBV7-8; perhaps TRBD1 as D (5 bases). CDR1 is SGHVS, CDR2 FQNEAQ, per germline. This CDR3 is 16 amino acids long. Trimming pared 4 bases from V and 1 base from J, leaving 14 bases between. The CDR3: CASSSLAGTSNQPQHL. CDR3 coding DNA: TGTGCCAGCAGCTCGTTGGCGGGGACGAGCAATCAGCCCCAGCATCTA.

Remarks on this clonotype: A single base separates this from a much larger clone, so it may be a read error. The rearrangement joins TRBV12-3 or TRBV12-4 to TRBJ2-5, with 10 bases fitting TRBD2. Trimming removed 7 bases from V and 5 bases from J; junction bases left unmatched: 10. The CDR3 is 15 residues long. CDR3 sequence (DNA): TGTGCCAGCAACATACTAGCGGGAAGGGGGGAGACCCAGTACTTC. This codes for CASNILAGRGETQYF.

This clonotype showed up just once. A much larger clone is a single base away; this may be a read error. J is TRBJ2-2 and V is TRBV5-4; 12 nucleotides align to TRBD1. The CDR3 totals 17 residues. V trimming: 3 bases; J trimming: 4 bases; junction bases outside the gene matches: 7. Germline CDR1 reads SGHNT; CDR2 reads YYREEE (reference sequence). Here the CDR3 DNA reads TGTGCCAGCAGCTCGGGGACAGGGGGCTCGGGCACCGGGGAGCTGTTTTTT. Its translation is CASSSGTGGSGTGELFF.

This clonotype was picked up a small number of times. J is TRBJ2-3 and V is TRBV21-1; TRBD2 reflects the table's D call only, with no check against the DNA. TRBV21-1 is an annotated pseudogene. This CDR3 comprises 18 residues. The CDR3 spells CASSKVSTGGPYTDTQYF. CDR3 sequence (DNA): TGTGCCAGCAGCAAAGTATCGACGGGAGGGCCTTACACAGATACGCAGTATTTT.

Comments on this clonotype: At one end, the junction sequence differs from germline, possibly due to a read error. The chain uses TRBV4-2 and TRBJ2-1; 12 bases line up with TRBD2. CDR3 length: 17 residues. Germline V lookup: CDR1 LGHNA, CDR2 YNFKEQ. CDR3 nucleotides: TGTGACAGCAGCCCACGGACTAGCGGGAATCCCCTTAATGAGCAGTTCTTC. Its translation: CDSSPRTSGNPLNEQFF.

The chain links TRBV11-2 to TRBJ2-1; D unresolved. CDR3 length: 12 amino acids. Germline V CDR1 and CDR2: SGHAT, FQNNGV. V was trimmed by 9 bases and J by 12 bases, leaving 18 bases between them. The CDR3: CASSMAPGVQFF. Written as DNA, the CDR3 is TGTGCCAGTAGCATGGCGCCAGGTGTGCAGTTCTTC.

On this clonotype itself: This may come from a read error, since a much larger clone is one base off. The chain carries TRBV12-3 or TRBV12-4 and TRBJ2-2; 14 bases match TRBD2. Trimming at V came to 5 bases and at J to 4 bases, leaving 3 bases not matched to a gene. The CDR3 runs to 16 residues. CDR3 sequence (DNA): TGTGCCAGCAGTACGGGGACTAGCGGGGGCACCGGGGAGCTGTTTTTT. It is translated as CASSTGTSGGTGELFF.

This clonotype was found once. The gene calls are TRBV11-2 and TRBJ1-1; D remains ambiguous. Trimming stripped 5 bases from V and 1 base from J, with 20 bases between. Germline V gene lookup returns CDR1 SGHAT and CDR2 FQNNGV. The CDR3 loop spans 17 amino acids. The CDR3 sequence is CASSPTTEASENTEAFF. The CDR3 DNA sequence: TGTGCCAGCAGCCCGACCACTGAAGCGAGTGAGAACACTGAAGCTTTCTTT.

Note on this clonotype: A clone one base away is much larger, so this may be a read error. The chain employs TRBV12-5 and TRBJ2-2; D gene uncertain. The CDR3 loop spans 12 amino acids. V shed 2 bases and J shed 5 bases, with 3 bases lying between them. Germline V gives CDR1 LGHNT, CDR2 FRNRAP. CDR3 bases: TGTGCTAGTGGTTTGAAGACCGGGGAGCTGTTTTTT. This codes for CASGLKTGELFF.

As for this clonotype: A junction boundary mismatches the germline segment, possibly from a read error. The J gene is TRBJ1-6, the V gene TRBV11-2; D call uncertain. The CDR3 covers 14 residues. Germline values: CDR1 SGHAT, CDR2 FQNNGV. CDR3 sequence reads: CTSSASLGGSPLHF. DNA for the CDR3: TGTACCAGCAGCGCTAGCCTGGGCGGTTCGCCCCTCCACTTT.

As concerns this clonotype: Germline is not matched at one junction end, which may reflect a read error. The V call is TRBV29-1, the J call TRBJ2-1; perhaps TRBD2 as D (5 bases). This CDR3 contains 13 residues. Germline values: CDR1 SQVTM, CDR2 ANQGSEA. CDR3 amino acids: CRVVRERAREQFF. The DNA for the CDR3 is TGCAGGGTTGTACGTGAGAGGGCCCGTGAGCAGTTCTTC.

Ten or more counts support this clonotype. The CDR3, as DNA: TGCGCCAGCATGGGGCTAGGGCTCACTGAAGCTTTCTTT. Translation: CASMGLGLTEAFF. The V and J genes are TRBV4-1 and TRBJ1-1, with a possible D match to TRBD1 (5 bases). In germline, CDR1 is MGHRA, CDR2 YSYEKL. The CDR3 extends over 13 amino acids. Trimming shortened V by 7 bases and J by 4 bases, and 13 bases separated the two germline ends.

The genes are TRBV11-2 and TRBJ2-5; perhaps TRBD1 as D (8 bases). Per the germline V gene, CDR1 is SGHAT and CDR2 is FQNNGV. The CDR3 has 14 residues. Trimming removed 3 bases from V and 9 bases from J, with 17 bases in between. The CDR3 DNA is TGTGCCAGCAGCTTCAGCGGGACAGGTACGCCCCAGTACTTC. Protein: CASSFSGTGTPQYF.